This is a list of T cell receptor beta chains from one sample in a study of blood T cell repertoires in COVID-19. Using immunoSEQ multiplex PCR, the repertoire was profiled, and TCRdb retains in-frame clones only, with some absent. Of about 180,000 clones in the sample, more than 70% were seen once. The sequenced sample consisted of PBMCs or T cells enriched from blood (not recorded which). The receptors were sampled from a woman in her twenties or thirties who had recovered from COVID-19. Each CDR3 is given with its conserved first and last residue. Each record gives: clone size, V gene, D gene, J gene, CDR3 protein, CDR3 DNA. The D gene is left open where the match is weak. Clone size is not always given. Where it is, it says once, few, many or a class for expanded clones.

>.|TRBV4-1|TRBD2|TRBJ2-3
CASSVSSGGTTDTQYF
TGCGCCAGCAGCGTAAGTTCCGGGGGGACCACAGATACGCAGTATTTT
>.|TRBV14|.|TRBJ1-6
CASSQDRVGGSPLHF
TGTGCCAGCAGCCAAGATCGGGTGGGGGGTTCACCCCTCCACTTT
>.|TRBV28|.|TRBJ1-3
CASSRQCALGNTIYF
TGTGCCAGCAGCCGACAGTGCGCTCTAGGAAACACCATATATTTT
>.|TRBV24-1|.|TRBJ1-4
CATSDLGSGGSEKLFF
TGTGCCACCAGTGATTTGGGATCAGGAGGAAGTGAAAAACTGTTTTTT
>.|TRBV24-1|TRBD1|TRBJ1-2
CATSDFKETGHYGYTF
TGTGCCACCAGTGATTTTAAGGAGACAGGGCACTATGGCTACACCTTC
>.|TRBV19|TRBD1|TRBJ2-7
CASSATGQYEQYF
TGTGCCAGTAGTGCGACAGGGCAATACGAGCAGTACTTC
>few|TRBV7-6|TRBD1|TRBJ1-4
CASSLGQGGSNEKLFF
TGTGCCAGCAGCTTAGGACAGGGGGGTTCTAATGAAAAACTGTTTTTT
>.|TRBV5-4|TRBD1|TRBJ1-2
CASSLAGQTTYGYTF
TGTGCCAGCAGCTTGGCGGGACAGACAACTTATGGCTACACCTTC
>.|TRBV3-1/TRBV3-2|.|TRBJ2-2
CASKRQGELFF
TGTGCCAGCAAAAGACAGGGGGAGCTGTTTTTT
>.|TRBV9|TRBD2|TRBJ2-7
CASSVGSSGGHSYEQYF
TGTGCCAGCAGCGTAGGTTCTAGCGGGGGACACTCCTACGAGCAGTACTTC
>.|TRBV5-1|TRBD2|TRBJ2-3
CASSLRASGRDTQYF
TGCGCCAGCTCCCTTCGGGCTAGCGGGAGAGATACGCAGTATTTT
>.|TRBV3-1/TRBV3-2|TRBD2|TRBJ2-7
CASSRGLRVGSYEQYF
TGTGCCAGCAGCCGGGGACTAAGGGTTGGGAGTTACGAGCAGTACTTC
>.|TRBV7-6|TRBD2|TRBJ2-7
CASSLDTPGLGLRSSYEQYF
TGTGCCAGCAGCTTAGATACACCGGGACTAGGATTAAGGAGCTCCTACGAGCAGTACTTC
>.|TRBV28|TRBD1|TRBJ1-2
CVSSLPLGQGDGYTF
TGTGTCAGCAGTTTACCCCTTGGACAGGGAGATGGCTACACCTTC
>.|TRBV10-2|.|TRBJ1-5
CASMDSGNQPQHF
TGCGCCAGCATGGACAGTGGTAATCAGCCCCAGCATTTT
>.|TRBV28|TRBD1|TRBJ2-1
CASSTTGYEQFF
TGTGCCAGCAGTACGACAGGGTATGAGCAGTTCTTC
>once|TRBV28|.|TRBJ1-1
CASRLPGSTEAFF
TGTGCCAGCAGACTACCCGGTTCCACTGAAGCTTTCTTT
>.|TRBV19|.|TRBJ2-7
CASSIGARVVGEQYF
TGTGCCAGTAGTATAGGGGCGCGGGTCGTGGGAGAGCAGTACTTC
>.|TRBV3-1/TRBV3-2|.|TRBJ2-6
CASSPLSGGGANVLTF
TGTGCCAGCAGCCCTCTTTCGGGTGGTGGGGCCAACGTCCTGACTTTC
>.|TRBV13|.|TRBJ2-1
CASSLRHEQFF
TGTGCCAGCAGCCTCCGTCATGAGCAGTTCTTC
>.|TRBV7-2|.|TRBJ2-5
CASSLGTDQETQYF
TGTGCCAGCAGCTTAGGGACAGATCAAGAGACCCAGTACTTC
>.|TRBV6-5|TRBD2|TRBJ2-7
CASSISGRAYEQYF
TGTGCCAGCAGTATTAGCGGGAGAGCCTACGAGCAGTACTTC
>.|TRBV20-1|TRBD1|TRBJ1-4
CSARGQGSEKLFF
TGCAGTGCTCGTGGACAGGGGAGTGAAAAACTGTTTTTT
>.|TRBV5-4|.|TRBJ2-7
CASSLGTGTNEQYF
TGTGCCAGCAGCTTGGGGACTGGCACCAACGAGCAGTACTTC
>.|TRBV5-1|TRBD1|TRBJ1-2
CASRVTATGGYYGYTF
TGCGCCAGCAGAGTCACCGCGACAGGGGGATACTATGGCTACACCTTC